The 6 T cell receptor beta chains below were found in one sample sequenced in a study of T-cell memory formation after mild COVID-19. Each CDR3 protein gets one entry after TCRdb re-called the 5' RACE reads with MiXCR. Of 200,000 to 250,000 distinct CDR3 sequences in the sample, approximately 9% were seen once. Input material: PBMCs or a T cell subset sorted from them (not recorded which). The receptors shown here come from a man younger than 35 who had mild COVID-19 (a few samples of this study predate the infection). Cell type and time point are not known.

The V and J genes are TRBV20-1 and TRBJ1-1; a weak D match, TRBD1 (6 bases). This CDR3 has 14 amino acids. Germline assignment: CDR1 DFQATT and CDR2 SNEGSKA (reference sequence). The germline V and J ends were trimmed by 6 bases and 7 bases, with 21 bases remaining between them. Here the CDR3 reads CSARTPDSKVEAFF. The CDR3 DNA reads TGCAGTGCCCGTACCCCGGACAGCAAAGTTGAAGCTTTCTTT.

The table lists this clonotype with many counts. This chain joins TRBV27 and TRBJ1-1; D unresolved. This CDR3 contains 13 residues. Trimming cost V 7 bases and J 0 bases, with 9 bases left between them. The germline V gene has CDR1 MNHEY and CDR2 SMNVEV (reference sequence). The CDR3 sequence: CASMVSMNTEAFF. Here the CDR3 DNA reads TGTGCCAGCATGGTCTCAATGAACACTGAAGCTTTCTTT.

The chain employs TRBV25-1 and TRBJ2-7; 11 nucleotides align to TRBD1. Per germline, CDR1 MGHDK and CDR2 SYGVNS. J was trimmed by 5 bases and V by 7 bases; bases with no gene match: 10. There are 15 residues in the CDR3. This CDR3 reads CASKGLGQGVHEQYF. The DNA for the CDR3 is TGTGCCAGCAAGGGTCTGGGACAGGGGGTCCACGAGCAGTACTTC.

Many counts were recorded for this clonotype. The V call is TRBV4-3, the J call TRBJ2-1; 12 bases map to TRBD2. The CDR3 sequence is 15 residues long. Trimming cost V 2 bases and J 7 bases; bases outside gene matches: 3. In germline, CDR1 is LGHNA, CDR2 YSLEER. DNA for the CDR3: TGCGCCAGCAGCCAACCTAGCGGGGGGGTAAATGAGCAGTTCTTC. Translating it yields CASSQPSGGVNEQFF.

Of note for this clonotype: A clone one base away is much larger, so this may be a read error. This CDR3 fails to terminate in the conserved phenylalanine or tryptophan, so it likely reflects a read error. This chain uses TRBV2 with TRBJ2-5; D call uncertain. The CDR3 is 12 residues long. With 3 bases removed from V and 3 bases from J, the gap between germline ends came to 5 bases. Germline CDR1 is SNHLY and CDR2 is FYNNEI. CDR3 nucleotides: TGTGCCAGCAGTGAGAGTAAAGAGACCCAGTACGTC. It is translated as CASSESKETQYV.

This clonotype was found many times. This chain uses TRBV29-1 with TRBJ1-1, with 9 positions matching TRBD1. CDR3 length equals 14 residues. Germline lookup yields CDR1 SQVTM and CDR2 ANQGSEA. V dropped 4 bases and J dropped 4; count of bases not matched to a gene: 7. In DNA form, the CDR3 reads TGCAGCGTTGTACTTCTACAGGGGGCCACTGAAGCTTTCTTT. This gives the protein CSVVLLQGATEAFF.